This entry lists 11 T cell receptor beta chains sequenced from one sample in a study of shared clonotypes between healthy human individuals (dated by TCRdb to 2018 to 2021). The library came from the immunoSEQ multiplex PCR assay. In TCRdb, the immuneACCESS table is reduced to in-frame sequences with V and J assigned. These tables do not hold every clone; where another copy was compared, an unresolved V gene accounts for under half, and the others remain unexplained. Across this sample there are a few million clones, with 90% to 95% seen only once. The ten biggest clones cover 0.3% to 0.4% of the sample. Sample: naive CD4+ T cells from PBMCs. The intended sense of this specimen's cell subset or site label: CD45RA+ positively selected. The receptors come from a man younger than 35 in good health. Some clones in this sample may be carry-over from other donors' samples.

The chain uses TRBV28 and TRBJ2-1, with D unclear. Germline CDR1 reads MDHEN; CDR2 reads SYDVKM. V lost 5 bases and J 15 bases, leaving 17 bases between the germline ends. The CDR3 extends over 12 amino acids. The CDR3: CASSPPSGTTFF. In nucleotides, the CDR3 is TGTGCCAGCAGTCCACCCTCGGGCACTACGTTCTTC.

The chain employs TRBV6-1 and TRBJ1-5; the D gene is possibly TRBD1 (6 bases). V was shortened by 5 bases and J by 6 bases, with 11 bases between the two germline ends. The CDR3 spans 13 residues. Germline assignment: CDR1 MNHNS and CDR2 SASEGT. CDR3 amino acids: CASSILGAQPQHF. The CDR3 DNA is TGTGCCAGCAGTATATTGGGGGCTCAGCCCCAGCATTTT.

This chain's CDR3 is CASSLGRGIYNEQFF. CDR3 bases: TGTGCCAGCAGCTTGGGCAGGGGAATCTACAATGAGCAGTTCTTC. The chain links TRBV5-6 to TRBJ2-1; the D gene is possibly TRBD1 (6 bases). Germline V gene data show CDR1 as SGHDT and CDR2 as YYEEEE. Trimming took 0 bases from V and 3 from J, leaving 10 bases between them. This CDR3 contains 15 residues.

The chain combines TRBV5-6 with TRBJ1-5; no definite D call. Per the germline V gene, CDR1 is SGHDT and CDR2 is YYEEEE. The CDR3 sequence is 15 residues long. Trimming pared 4 bases from V and 0 bases from J, leaving 11 bases between. CDR3 sequence reads: CASSTQRYSNQPQHF. The CDR3 nucleotides are TGTGCCAGCAGCACACAGAGATATAGCAATCAGCCCCAGCATTTT.

CDR3 protein: CAWSGINTRAYNEQFF. The DNA for the CDR3 is TGTGCCTGGAGTGGGATTAACACTCGGGCCTACAATGAGCAGTTCTTC. The chain combines TRBV30 with TRBJ2-1; D is undetermined. V was pared by 1 base and J by 2 bases, with 15 bases between. Germline assignment: CDR1 GTSNPN and CDR2 SVGIG (reference sequence). This CDR3 comprises 16 residues.

V and J are TRBV10-3 and TRBJ2-1; 11 bases align to TRBD2. Germline V gene data show CDR1 as ENHRY and CDR2 as SYGVKD. The CDR3 loop spans 13 amino acids. The V segment lost 10 bases and the J segment 6 bases; nucleotides outside the gene matches: 5. The CDR3 loop is CATFSGRGNEQFF. In DNA, the CDR3 is TGTGCCACCTTTAGCGGGAGGGGCAATGAGCAGTTCTTC.

The V call is TRBV6-4, the J call TRBJ2-3; perhaps D is TRBD1 or TRBD2 (5 bases each). CDR1 MRHNA and CDR2 SNTAGT come from the germline V gene. V shed 2 bases and J shed 3 bases, with 9 bases lying between them. The CDR3 has 14 residues. The CDR3 loop is CASSDRWGTDTQYF. CDR3 coding DNA: TGTGCCAGCAGTGACCGTTGGGGGACAGATACGCAGTATTTT.

Here the CDR3 reads CASSLASGFTDTQYF. For the CDR3, the DNA is TGTGCCAGCAGCTTAGCCTCGGGTTTCACAGATACGCAGTATTTT. The V call is TRBV7-2, the J call TRBJ2-3; D is unresolved. Looked up from germline, CDR1 is SGHTA and CDR2 is FQGNSA. The CDR3 totals 15 residues. Trimming left V 0 bases short and J 2 bases short, with 9 bases between.

The V and J genes are TRBV7-2 and TRBJ2-3; D call uncertain. The germline V gene has CDR1 SGHTA and CDR2 FQGNSA. The V end lost 2 bases, the J end lost 2 bases, and 14 bases lay between the germline ends. The length of the CDR3 is 16 residues. CDR3 sequence (DNA): TGTGCCAGCAGCTTATATGCGGTCCAAAACACAGATACGCAGTATTTT. Its protein is CASSLYAVQNTDTQYF.

This clone was seen only a few times. The CDR3 nucleotides are TGCGCCAGCAGCCAAGTGCAGGGGTATGGCTACACCTTC. It encodes CASSQVQGYGYTF. The chain employs TRBV4-1 and TRBJ1-2; D is possibly TRBD1 (6 bases). CDR1 and CDR2 (germline): MGHRA, YSYEKL. Trimming cost V 1 base and J 5 bases, with 8 bases left between them. This CDR3 has 13 amino acids.

CDR3 nucleotides: TGTGCCAGCAGGTGGGGGGGCTCCTACAATGAGCAGTTCTTC. Its translation: CASRWGGSYNEQFF. The chain employs TRBV2 and TRBJ2-1; TRBD2 matches 7 bases. Germline values: CDR1 SNHLY, CDR2 FYNNEI. V lost 6 bases to trimming and J lost 0 bases; unmatched junction nucleotides: 2. This CDR3 is built from 14 residues.